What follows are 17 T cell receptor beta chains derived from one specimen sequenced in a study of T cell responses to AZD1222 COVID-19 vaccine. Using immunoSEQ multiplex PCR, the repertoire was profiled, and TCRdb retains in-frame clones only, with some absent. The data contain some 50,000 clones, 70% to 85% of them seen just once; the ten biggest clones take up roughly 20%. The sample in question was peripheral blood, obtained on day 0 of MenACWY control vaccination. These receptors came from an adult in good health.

CDR3 bases: TGTGCCTGGAGTGTAACTCCTAAACCCTACGAGCAGTACGTC. It specifies CAWSVTPKPYEQYV. The rearrangement links TRBV30 to TRBJ2-7; D remains unclear. This CDR3 is 14 amino acids long. With 0 bases removed from V and 2 bases from J, the gap between germline ends came to 11 bases. CDR1 is GTSNPN, CDR2 SVGIG, per germline (reference sequence).

CDR3 sequence (DNA): TGTGCCTGGACCACCGGGGGAGGATCACCCCTCCACTTT. This sequence encodes CAWTTGGGSPLHF. This sequence joins TRBV30 and TRBJ1-6; TRBD1 is a possible D gene (5 bases). The CDR3 consists of 13 residues. Trimming took 4 bases from V and 10 from J, leaving 14 bases between them. Germline V gene data show CDR1 as GTSNPN and CDR2 as SVGIG (reference sequence).

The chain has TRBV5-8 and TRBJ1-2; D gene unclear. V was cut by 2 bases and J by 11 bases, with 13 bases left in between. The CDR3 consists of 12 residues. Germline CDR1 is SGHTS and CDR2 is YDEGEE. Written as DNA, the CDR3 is TGTGCCAGCAGCTTATCCCGGGGAGGATACACCTTC. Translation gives CASSLSRGGYTF. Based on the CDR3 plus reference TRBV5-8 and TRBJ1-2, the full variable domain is EAGVTQSPTHLIKTRGQQATLRCSPISGHTSVYWYQQALGLGLQFLLWYDEGEERNRGNFPPRFSGRQFPNYSSELNVNALELEDSALYLCASSLSRGGYTFGSGTRLTVV.

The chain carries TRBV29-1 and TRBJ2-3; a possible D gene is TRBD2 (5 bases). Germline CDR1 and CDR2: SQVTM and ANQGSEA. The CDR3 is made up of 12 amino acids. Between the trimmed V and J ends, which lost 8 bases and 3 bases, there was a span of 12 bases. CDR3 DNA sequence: TGCAGCATAAGGACGGGGACAGATACGCAGTATTTT. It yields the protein CSIRTGTDTQYF.

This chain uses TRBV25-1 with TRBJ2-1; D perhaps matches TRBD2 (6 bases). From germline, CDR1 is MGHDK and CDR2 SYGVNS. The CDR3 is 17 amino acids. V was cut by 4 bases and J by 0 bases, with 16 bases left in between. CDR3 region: CASSAGRRASSYNEQFF. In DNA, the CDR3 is TGTGCCAGCAGTGCAGGGAGGCGAGCGAGCTCCTACAATGAGCAGTTCTTC.

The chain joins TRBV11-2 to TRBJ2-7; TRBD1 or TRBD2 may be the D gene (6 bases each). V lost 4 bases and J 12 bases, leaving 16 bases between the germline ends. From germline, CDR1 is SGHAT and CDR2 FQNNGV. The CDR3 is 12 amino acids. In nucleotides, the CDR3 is TGTGCCAGCAGCTCCTCCGGGGGCAGGGGGTACTTC. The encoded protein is CASSSSGGRGYF.

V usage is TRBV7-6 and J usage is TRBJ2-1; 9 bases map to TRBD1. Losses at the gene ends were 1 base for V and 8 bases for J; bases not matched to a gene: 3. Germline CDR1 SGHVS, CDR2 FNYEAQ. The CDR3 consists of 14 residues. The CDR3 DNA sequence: TGTGCCAGCAGCTTAGACGACAGGGGGGATGAGCAGTTCTTC. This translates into CASSLDDRGDEQFF.

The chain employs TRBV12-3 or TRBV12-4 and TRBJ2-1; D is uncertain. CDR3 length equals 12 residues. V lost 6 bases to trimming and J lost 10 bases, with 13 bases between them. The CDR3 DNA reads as TGTGCCAGCAGCCCCGTAGTACTCGAGCAGTTCTTC. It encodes CASSPVVLEQFF.

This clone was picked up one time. CDR3 loop: CAWSRDLTGELFF. CDR3 DNA sequence: TGTGCCTGGAGCCGGGACTTAACCGGGGAGCTGTTTTTT. The chain is built from TRBV30 and TRBJ2-2; D is possibly TRBD2 (6 bases). CDR1 and CDR2 (germline): GTSNPN, SVGIG (reference sequence). V lost 3 bases to trimming and J lost 5 bases, with 10 bases between them. The CDR3 has 13 residues. Filled out from reference TRBV30 and TRBJ2-2, the complete variable domain reads SQTIHQWPATLVQPVGSPLSLECTVEGTSNPNLYWYRQAAGRGLQLLFYSVGIGQISSEVPQNLSASRPQDRQFILSSKKLLLSDSGFYLCAWSRDLTGELFFGEGSRLTVL.

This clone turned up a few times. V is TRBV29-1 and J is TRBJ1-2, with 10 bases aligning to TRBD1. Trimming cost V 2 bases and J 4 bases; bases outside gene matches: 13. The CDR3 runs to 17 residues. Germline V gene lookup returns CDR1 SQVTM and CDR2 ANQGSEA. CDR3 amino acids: CSVEYPMRGQGRYGYTF. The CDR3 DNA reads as TGCAGCGTTGAATACCCGATGAGGGGACAGGGGCGCTATGGCTACACCTTC. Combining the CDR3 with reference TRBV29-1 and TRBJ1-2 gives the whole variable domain SAVISQKPSRDICQRGTSLTIQCQVDSQVTMMFWYRQQPGQSLTLIATANQGSEATYESGFVIDKFPISRPNLTFSTLTVSNMSPEDSSIYLCSVEYPMRGQGRYGYTFGSGTRLTVV.

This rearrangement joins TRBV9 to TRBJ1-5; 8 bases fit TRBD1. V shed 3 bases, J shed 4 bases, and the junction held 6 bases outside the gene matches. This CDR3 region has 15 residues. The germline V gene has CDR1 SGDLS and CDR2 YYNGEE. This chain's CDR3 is CASSENTGGNQPQHF. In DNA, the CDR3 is TGTGCCAGCAGCGAAAATACAGGGGGGAATCAGCCCCAGCATTTT.

In nucleotides, the CDR3 is TGTGCCAGCAGTGATCAGGGGAGGGGCTACACCTTC. This codes for CASSDQGRGYTF. V and J are TRBV25-1 and TRBJ1-2; a weak D match, TRBD1 (6 bases). Germline CDR1 reads MGHDK; CDR2 reads SYGVNS. The CDR3 extends over 12 amino acids. V shed 3 bases and J shed 8 bases, with 10 bases lying between them.

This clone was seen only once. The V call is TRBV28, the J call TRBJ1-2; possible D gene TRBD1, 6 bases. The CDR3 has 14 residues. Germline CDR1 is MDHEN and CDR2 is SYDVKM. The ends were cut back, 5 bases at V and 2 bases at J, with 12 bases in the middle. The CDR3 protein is CASSPPGQNYGYTF. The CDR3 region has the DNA TGTGCCAGCAGTCCCCCCGGACAGAACTATGGCTACACCTTC.

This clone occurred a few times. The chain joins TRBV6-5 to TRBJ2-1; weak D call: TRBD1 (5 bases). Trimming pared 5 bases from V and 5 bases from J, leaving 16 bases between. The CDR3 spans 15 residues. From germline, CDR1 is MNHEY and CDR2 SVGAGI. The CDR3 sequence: CASSRLGQSHNEQFF. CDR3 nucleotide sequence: TGTGCCAGCAGTCGCCTGGGGCAGTCCCACAATGAGCAGTTCTTC.

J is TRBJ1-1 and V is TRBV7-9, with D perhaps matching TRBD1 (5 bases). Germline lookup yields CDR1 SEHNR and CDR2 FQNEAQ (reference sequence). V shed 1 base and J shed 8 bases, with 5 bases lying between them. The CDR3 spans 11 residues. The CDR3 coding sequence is TGTGCCAGCAGCTTAGGGGGGGAAGCTTTCTTT. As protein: CASSLGGEAFF.

The CDR3 DNA sequence: TGTGCCTGGAGTGTAACCGGGTCCCAAGAGACCCAGTACTTC. It is translated as CAWSVTGSQETQYF. This chain uses TRBV30 with TRBJ2-5; D is unresolved. The V gene's germline CDR1 is GTSNPN and CDR2 SVGIG (reference sequence). The CDR3 runs 14 residues. V was pared by 0 bases and J by 1 base, with 9 bases between.

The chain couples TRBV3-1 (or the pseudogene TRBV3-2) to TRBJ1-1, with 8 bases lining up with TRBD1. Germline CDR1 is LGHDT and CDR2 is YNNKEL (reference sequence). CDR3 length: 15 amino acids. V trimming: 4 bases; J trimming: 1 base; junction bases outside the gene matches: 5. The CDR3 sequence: CASSLGGTGNTEAFF. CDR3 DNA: TGTGCCAGCAGCCTAGGCGGGACAGGGAACACTGAAGCTTTCTTT.